One sample yielded the 7 T cell receptor beta chains listed below, sequenced in a study of T cells after yellow fever vaccination. Via MiXCR, TCRdb re-called the 5' RACE reads, giving one row per CDR3 protein. The data contain some 63,000 distinct CDR3 sequences, 6% to 7.5% of them singletons. The source was CD8+ T cells sorted from PBMCs, collected 15 days after the yellow fever booster vaccination. These receptors all stem from a man aged 25-45 years who received the YFV17D yellow fever vaccine.

The sample holds many counts of this clonotype. V is TRBV20-1 and J is TRBJ1-1; D uncertain. This CDR3 contains 13 residues. V lost 7 bases and J 0 bases, leaving 12 bases between the germline ends. CDR1 and CDR2 (germline): DFQATT, SNEGSKA (reference sequence). CDR3 DNA sequence: TGCAGTGTAAATTGGGGTATGAACACTGAAGCTTTCTTT. It is translated as CSVNWGMNTEAFF.

This clonotype was detected only a few times. The chain joins TRBV7-6 to TRBJ2-7; TRBD2 agrees at 15 bases. The V segment lost 1 base and the J segment 5 bases; nucleotides outside the gene matches: 3. Per germline, CDR1 SGHVS and CDR2 FNYEAQ. This CDR3 has 16 residues. The chain's CDR3 is CASSLGGLAGGHEQYF. The CDR3 DNA follows: TGTGCCAGCAGCTTAGGGGGACTAGCGGGAGGCCACGAGCAGTACTTC.

Only a few counts were recorded for this clonotype. The V and J genes are TRBV12-3 or TRBV12-4 and TRBJ2-3; D is perhaps TRBD2 (6 bases). The CDR3 is made up of 15 amino acids. V lost 7 bases, J lost 2 bases, and 16 bases lay in between. The CDR3 nucleotides read TGTGCCAGCAATTCCCGGGAGAGGAACACAGATACGCAGTATTTT. Translation gives CASNSRERNTDTQYF.

In its sample, this clonotype was seen many times. The chain joins TRBV7-2 to TRBJ2-7; D possibly uses TRBD1 or TRBD2 (5 bases each). V was clipped by 5 bases and J by 5 bases, with 16 bases between them. The CDR3 is 14 amino acids. Germline CDR1 reads SGHTA; CDR2 reads FQGNSA. This CDR3 is CASSPLEGSHEQYF. The DNA for the CDR3 is TGTGCCAGCAGCCCCCTCGAGGGGAGCCACGAGCAGTACTTC.

This clonotype occurred many times. This chain links TRBV6-2 or TRBV6-3 with TRBJ2-1; the D is unclear. This CDR3 comprises 14 residues. Trimming pared 9 bases from V and 8 bases from J, leaving 20 bases between. Germline-derived CDR1 and CDR2 are MNHEY and SVGEGT. CDR3: CASSEFSNVDEQFF. CDR3 bases: TGTGCCAGTTCGGAGTTCTCGAATGTCGATGAGCAGTTCTTC.

This clonotype was counted many times. Sequence at one end of the junction differs from germline and may be a read error. The V and J genes are TRBV28 and TRBJ2-3, with TRBD2 as a possible D gene (5 bases). The CDR3 spans 12 residues. Germline V gene data show CDR1 as MDHEN and CDR2 as SYDVKM. CDR3: CASSLYTTPGNF. CDR3 DNA: TGTGCCAGCAGTTTATATACAACCCCGGGGAATTTT.

In this sample, this clonotype turned up a few times. The junction differs from germline at one of its ends, possibly a read error. J is TRBJ2-7 and V is TRBV20-1, with D possibly being TRBD2 (8 bases). The CDR3 spans 18 residues. In germline, CDR1 is DFQATT, CDR2 SNEGSKA (reference sequence). The CDR3 nucleotides are TGCTGTGCTAGAGATTACCTCAAGGGGGCTAGCGGGCCCTACGAGCAGTACTTC. Its protein product is CCARDYLKGASGPYEQYF.